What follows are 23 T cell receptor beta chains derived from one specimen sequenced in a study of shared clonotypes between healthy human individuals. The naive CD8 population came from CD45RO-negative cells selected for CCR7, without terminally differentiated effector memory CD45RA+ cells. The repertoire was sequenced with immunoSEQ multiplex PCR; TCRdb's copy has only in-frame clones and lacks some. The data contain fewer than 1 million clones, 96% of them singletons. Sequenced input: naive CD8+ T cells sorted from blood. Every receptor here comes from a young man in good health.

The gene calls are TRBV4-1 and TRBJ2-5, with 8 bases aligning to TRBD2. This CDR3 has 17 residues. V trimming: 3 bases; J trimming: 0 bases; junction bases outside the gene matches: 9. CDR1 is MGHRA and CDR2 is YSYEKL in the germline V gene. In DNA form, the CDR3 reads TGCGCCAGCAGCCACTGGGCAGCGGGAGACCACCAAGAGACCCAGTACTTC. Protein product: CASSHWAAGDHQETQYF.

The CDR3 protein is CASLTGGMDTQYF. The CDR3 nucleotides are TGTGCCAGTTTGACTGGGGGAATGGATACGCAGTATTTT. The chain joins TRBV2 to TRBJ2-3, with D perhaps given as TRBD1 or TRBD2 (5 bases each). CDR1 is SNHLY and CDR2 is FYNNEI in the germline V gene. V was clipped by 9 bases and J by 6 bases, with 16 bases between them. The CDR3 contains 13 residues. Full variable domain (missing parts from reference TRBV2 and TRBJ2-3): EPEVTQTPSHQVTQMGQEVILRCVPISNHLYFYWYRQILGQKVEFLVSFYNNEISEKSEIFDDQFSVERPDGSNFTLKIRSTKLEDSAMYFCASLTGGMDTQYFGPGTRLTVL.

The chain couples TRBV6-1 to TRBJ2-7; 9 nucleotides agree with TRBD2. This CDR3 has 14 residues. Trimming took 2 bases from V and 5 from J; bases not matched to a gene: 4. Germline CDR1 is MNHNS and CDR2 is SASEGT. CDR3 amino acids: CASSELAGYDEQYF. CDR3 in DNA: TGTGCCAGCAGTGAACTAGCGGGGTACGACGAGCAGTACTTC.

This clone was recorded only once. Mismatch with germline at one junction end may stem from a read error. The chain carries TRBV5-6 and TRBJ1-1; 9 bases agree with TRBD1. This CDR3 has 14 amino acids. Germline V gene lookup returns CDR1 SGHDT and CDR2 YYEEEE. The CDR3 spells CASRLDRGGTEAFF. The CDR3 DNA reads TGTGCCAGCAGGTTGGACAGGGGAGGCACTGAAGCTTTCTTT.

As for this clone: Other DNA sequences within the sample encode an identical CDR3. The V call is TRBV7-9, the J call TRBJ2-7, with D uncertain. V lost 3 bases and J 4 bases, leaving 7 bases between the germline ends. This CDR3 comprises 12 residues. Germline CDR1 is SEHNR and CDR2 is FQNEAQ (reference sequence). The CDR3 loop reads CASSFPTYEQYF. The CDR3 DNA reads TGTGCCAGCAGCTTCCCCACTTACGAGCAGTACTTC.

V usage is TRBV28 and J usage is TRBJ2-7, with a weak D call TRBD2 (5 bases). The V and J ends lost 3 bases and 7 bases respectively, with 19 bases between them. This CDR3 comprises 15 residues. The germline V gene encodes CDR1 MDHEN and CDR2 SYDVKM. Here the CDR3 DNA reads TGTGCCAGCAGTTTCCTCGGCGGGTACCGACCTGAGCAGTACTTC. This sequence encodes CASSFLGGYRPEQYF.

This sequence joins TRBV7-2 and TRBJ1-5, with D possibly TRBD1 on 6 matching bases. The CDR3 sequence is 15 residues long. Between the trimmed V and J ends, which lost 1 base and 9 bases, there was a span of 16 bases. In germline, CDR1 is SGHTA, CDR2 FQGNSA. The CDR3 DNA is TGTGCCAGCAGCTTAGGGACGGGGGCTTTGGCGCCCCAGCATTTT. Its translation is CASSLGTGALAPQHF.

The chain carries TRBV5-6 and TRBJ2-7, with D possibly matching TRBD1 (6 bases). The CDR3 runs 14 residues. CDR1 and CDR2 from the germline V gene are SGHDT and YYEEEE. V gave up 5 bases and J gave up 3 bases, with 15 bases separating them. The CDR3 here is CASRTGTRIYEQYF. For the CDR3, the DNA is TGTGCCAGCAGGACCGGGACACGGATCTACGAGCAGTACTTC.

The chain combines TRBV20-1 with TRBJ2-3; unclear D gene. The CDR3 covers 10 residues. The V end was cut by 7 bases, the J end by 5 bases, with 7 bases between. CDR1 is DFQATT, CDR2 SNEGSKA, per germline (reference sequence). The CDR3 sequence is CSVRGDTQYF. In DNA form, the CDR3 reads TGCAGTGTCCGTGGAGATACGCAGTATTTT.

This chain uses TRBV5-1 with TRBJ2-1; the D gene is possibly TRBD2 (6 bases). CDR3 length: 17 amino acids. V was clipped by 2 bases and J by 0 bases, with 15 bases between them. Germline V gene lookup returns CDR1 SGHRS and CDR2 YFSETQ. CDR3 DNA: TGCGCCAGCAGCTTACCTAGGACTATTAGCTCCTACAATGAGCAGTTCTTC. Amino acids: CASSLPRTISSYNEQFF. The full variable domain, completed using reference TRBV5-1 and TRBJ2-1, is KAGVTQTPRYLIKTRGQQVTLSCSPISGHRSVSWYQQTPGQGLQFLFEYFSETQRNKGNFPGRFSGRQFSNSRSEMNVSTLELGDSALYLCASSLPRTISSYNEQFFGPGTRLTVL.

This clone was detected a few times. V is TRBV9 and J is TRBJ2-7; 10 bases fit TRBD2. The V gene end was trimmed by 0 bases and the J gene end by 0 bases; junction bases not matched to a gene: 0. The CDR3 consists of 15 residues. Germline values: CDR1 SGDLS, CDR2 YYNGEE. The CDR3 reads CASSVASGGSYEQYF. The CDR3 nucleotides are TGTGCCAGCAGCGTAGCTAGCGGGGGCTCCTACGAGCAGTACTTC.

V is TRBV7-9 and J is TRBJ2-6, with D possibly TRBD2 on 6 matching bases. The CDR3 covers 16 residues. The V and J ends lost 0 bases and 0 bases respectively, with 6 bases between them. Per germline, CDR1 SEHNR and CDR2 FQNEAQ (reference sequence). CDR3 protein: CASSLAGGSGANVLTF. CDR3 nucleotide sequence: TGTGCCAGCAGCTTAGCGGGGGGCTCTGGGGCCAACGTCCTGACTTTC.

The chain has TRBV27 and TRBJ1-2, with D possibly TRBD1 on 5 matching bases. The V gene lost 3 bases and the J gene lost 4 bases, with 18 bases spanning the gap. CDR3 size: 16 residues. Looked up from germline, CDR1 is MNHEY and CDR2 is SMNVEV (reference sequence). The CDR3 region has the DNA TGTGCCAGCAGTTTGGAGGGGCCCCTCCCCCTCTATGGCTACACCTTC. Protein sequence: CASSLEGPLPLYGYTF.

This CDR3 is CASSQEGARQRDTEAFF. CDR3 in DNA: TGCGCCAGCAGCCAAGAGGGGGCAAGGCAGCGCGACACTGAAGCTTTCTTT. The rearrangement joins TRBV4-1 to TRBJ1-1; D possibly corresponds to TRBD1 (6 bases). CDR1 and CDR2 from the germline V gene are MGHRA and YSYEKL. The V end lost 0 bases, the J end lost 3 bases, and 17 bases lay between the germline ends. The CDR3 extends over 17 amino acids.

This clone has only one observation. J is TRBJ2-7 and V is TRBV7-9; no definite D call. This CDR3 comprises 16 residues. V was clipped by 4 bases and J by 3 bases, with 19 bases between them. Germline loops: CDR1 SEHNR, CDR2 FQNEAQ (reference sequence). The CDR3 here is CASSSNGPGENYEQYF. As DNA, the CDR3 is TGTGCCAGCAGCTCCAATGGGCCAGGCGAAAACTACGAGCAGTACTTC.

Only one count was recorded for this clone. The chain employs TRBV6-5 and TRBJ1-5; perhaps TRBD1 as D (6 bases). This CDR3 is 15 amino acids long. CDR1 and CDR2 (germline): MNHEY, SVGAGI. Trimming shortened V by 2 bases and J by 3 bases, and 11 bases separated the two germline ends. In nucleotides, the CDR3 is TGTGCCAGCAGTTACAGGGGGGGGCTCAATCAGCCCCAGCATTTT. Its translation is CASSYRGGLNQPQHF.

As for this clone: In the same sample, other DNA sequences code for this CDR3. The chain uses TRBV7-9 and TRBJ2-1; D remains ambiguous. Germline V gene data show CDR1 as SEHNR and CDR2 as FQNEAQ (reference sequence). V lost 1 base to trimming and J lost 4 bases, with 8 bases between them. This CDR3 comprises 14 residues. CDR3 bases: TGTGCCAGCAGCTTAGTATTGGGGTACAATGAGCAGTTCTTC. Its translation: CASSLVLGYNEQFF.

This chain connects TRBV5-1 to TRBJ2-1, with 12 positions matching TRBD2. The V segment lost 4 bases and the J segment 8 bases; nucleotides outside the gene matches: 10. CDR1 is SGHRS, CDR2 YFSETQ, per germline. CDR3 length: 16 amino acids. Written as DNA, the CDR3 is TGCGCCAGCAGCCAAGGGTCTAGCGGGAGGGGCTATGAGCAGTTCTTC. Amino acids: CASSQGSSGRGYEQFF.

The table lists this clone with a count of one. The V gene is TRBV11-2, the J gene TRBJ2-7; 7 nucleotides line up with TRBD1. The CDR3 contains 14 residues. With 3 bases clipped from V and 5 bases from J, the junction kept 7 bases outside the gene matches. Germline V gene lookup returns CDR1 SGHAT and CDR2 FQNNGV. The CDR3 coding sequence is TGTGCCAGCAGCTTCCGGCGACAGGGCAACGAGCAGTACTTC. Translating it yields CASSFRRQGNEQYF.

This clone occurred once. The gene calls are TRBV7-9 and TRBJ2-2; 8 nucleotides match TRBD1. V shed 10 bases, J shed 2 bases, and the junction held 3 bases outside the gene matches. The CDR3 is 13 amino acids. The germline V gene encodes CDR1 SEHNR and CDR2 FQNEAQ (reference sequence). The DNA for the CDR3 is TGTGCCACGGGACAGGAAAACACCGGGGAGCTGTTTTTT. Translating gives CATGQENTGELFF.

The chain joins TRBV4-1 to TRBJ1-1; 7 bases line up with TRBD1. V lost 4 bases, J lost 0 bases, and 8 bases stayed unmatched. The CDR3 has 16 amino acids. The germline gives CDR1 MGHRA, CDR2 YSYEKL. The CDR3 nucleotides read TGCGCCAGCAGCCGCTACACCAGGGGGATGAACACTGAAGCTTTCTTT. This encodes CASSRYTRGMNTEAFF.

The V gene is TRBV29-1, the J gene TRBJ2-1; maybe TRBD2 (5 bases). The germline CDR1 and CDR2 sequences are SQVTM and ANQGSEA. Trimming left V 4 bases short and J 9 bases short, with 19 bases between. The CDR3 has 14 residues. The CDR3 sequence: CSVVLASFGREQFF. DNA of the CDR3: TGCAGCGTTGTTTTGGCTAGCTTCGGTCGTGAGCAGTTCTTC.

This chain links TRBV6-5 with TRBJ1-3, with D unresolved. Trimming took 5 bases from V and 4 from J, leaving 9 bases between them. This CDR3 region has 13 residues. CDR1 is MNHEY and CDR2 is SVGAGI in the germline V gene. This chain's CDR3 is CASSENFGNTIYF. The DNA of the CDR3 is TGTGCCAGCAGTGAGAATTTCGGAAACACCATATATTTT.